A single sample gave rise to the 26 T cell receptor beta chains below, sequenced in a study of T cells in localized non-small cell lung cancer. Some clones are missing from TCRdb's copy, which holds only in-frame ones; the method was immunoSEQ multiplex PCR. The sample has about 59,000 clones; roughly nine tenths are singletons. The sample consisted of peripheral blood, taken before any cancer treatment. The source is a man aged 40 to 75 with stage I lung adenocarcinoma.

The rearrangement uses TRBV7-2 and TRBJ2-3; D ambiguous. The CDR3 loop spans 12 amino acids. The V gene's germline CDR1 is SGHTA and CDR2 FQGNSA. The V and J ends lost 5 bases and 4 bases respectively, with 7 bases between them. Here the CDR3 DNA reads TGTGCCAGCAGCCCGTACTCAGATACGCAGTATTTT. Protein product: CASSPYSDTQYF.

The rearrangement links TRBV2 to TRBJ2-7; D unresolved. Deletions cut 2 bases from V and 3 bases from J, with 8 bases between. CDR1 and CDR2 from the germline V gene are SNHLY and FYNNEI. The CDR3 has 13 amino acids. CDR3 nucleotide sequence: TGTGCCAGCAGTGAATTCGAGCACTACGAGCAGTACTTC. Its protein is CASSEFEHYEQYF.

The rearrangement uses TRBV9 and TRBJ2-3; TRBD2 might be the D (6 bases). The CDR3 spans 14 residues. CDR1 and CDR2 (germline): SGDLS, YYNGEE. V gave up 3 bases and J gave up 2 bases, with 10 bases separating them. The CDR3 region has the DNA TGTGCCAGCAGCGATGGGACTGCCACAGATACGCAGTATTTT. Protein: CASSDGTATDTQYF.

The chain is built from TRBV5-1 and TRBJ2-1; TRBD1 agrees at 9 bases. Germline loops: CDR1 SGHRS, CDR2 YFSETQ. The trim removed 2 bases at V and 7 bases at J, leaving 10 bases unmatched. CDR3 length: 16 amino acids. As DNA, the CDR3 is TGCGCCAGCAGCTTCGGACAGGGGTCCCCAATGAATGAGCAGTTCTTC. It encodes CASSFGQGSPMNEQFF.

This clone has just one count. The CDR3 sequence: CASSFSGSPLYNEQFF. In DNA form, the CDR3 reads TGTGCCAGCAGTTTTAGCGGGAGTCCCCTCTACAATGAGCAGTTCTTC. The chain links TRBV27 to TRBJ2-1; 9 bases are shared with TRBD2. Germline assignment: CDR1 MNHEY and CDR2 SMNVEV (reference sequence). Trimming cost V 3 bases and J 3 bases; bases outside gene matches: 6. The CDR3 covers 16 residues.

This clone was found once. The chain joins TRBV7-9 to TRBJ1-5; a weak D match, TRBD1 (5 bases). Trimming took off 5 bases at V and 2 bases at J, with 19 bases between the two ends. This CDR3 has 17 residues. Per germline, CDR1 SEHNR and CDR2 FQNEAQ (reference sequence). CDR3 region: CASSTVGGALGNQPQHF. The DNA for the CDR3 is TGTGCCAGCAGCACCGTAGGAGGGGCACTGGGCAATCAGCCCCAGCATTTT. The variable domain in full, with the rest retrieved from reference TRBV7-9 and TRBJ1-5, is DTGVSQNPRHKITKRGQNVTFRCDPISEHNRLYWYRQTLGQGPEFLTYFQNEAQLEKSRLLSDRFSAERPKGSFSTLEIQRTEQGDSAMYLCASSTVGGALGNQPQHFGDGTRLSIL.

The chain uses TRBV10-3 and TRBJ2-2; TRBD2 might be the D (6 bases). The V gene's germline CDR1 is ENHRY and CDR2 SYGVKD. V was shortened by 8 bases and J by 2 bases, with 12 bases between the two germline ends. The CDR3 runs to 14 residues. The DNA of the CDR3 is TGTGCCATCCTGGCGGGGTTAAACACCGGGGAGCTGTTTTTT. Translating it yields CAILAGLNTGELFF.

The chain links TRBV7-3 to TRBJ2-3; tentatively, D is TRBD1 (5 bases). This CDR3 is 15 amino acids long. Trimming cost V 1 base and J 0 bases, with 8 bases left between them. The germline V gene has CDR1 SGHTA and CDR2 FQGTGA. The CDR3 loop is CASSLMGRSTDTQYF. In DNA, the CDR3 is TGTGCCAGCAGCTTAATGGGGCGTAGCACAGATACGCAGTATTTT. The variable domain in full, completed from reference TRBV7-3 and TRBJ2-3, reads GAGVSQTPSNKVTEKGKYVELRCDPISGHTALYWYRQSLGQGPEFLIYFQGTGAADDSGLPNDRFFAVRPEGSVSTLKIQRTERGDSAVYLCASSLMGRSTDTQYFGPGTRLTVL.

This clone was found a few times. The chain carries TRBV4-3 and TRBJ2-2, with 7 bases aligning to TRBD2. The CDR3 is 17 residues long. The ends lost 1 base at V and 3 bases at J; junction bases unmatched: 8. Germline assignment: CDR1 LGHNA and CDR2 YSLEER. CDR3 amino acids: CASSQVAGAMDTGELFF. The CDR3 DNA reads as TGCGCCAGCAGCCAAGTCGCGGGAGCAATGGACACCGGGGAGCTGTTTTTT.

V is TRBV5-4 and J is TRBJ2-5; TRBD2 is a possible D gene (5 bases). The CDR3 is 14 amino acids. The germline gives CDR1 SGHNT, CDR2 YYREEE (reference sequence). Deletions cut 2 bases from V and 5 bases from J, with 13 bases between. CDR3 nucleotides: TGTGCCAGCAGCTTAGGCGGGCCCGGGGAGACCCAGTACTTC. Protein product: CASSLGGPGETQYF.

The rearrangement links TRBV7-9 to TRBJ2-1; 11 bases map to TRBD2. Germline CDR1 SEHNR, CDR2 FQNEAQ (reference sequence). The CDR3 is 19 residues long. Trimming took 5 bases from V and 0 from J; bases not matched to a gene: 12. The CDR3: CASSRTGTSGLRSYNEQFF. The CDR3, as DNA: TGTGCCAGCAGCAGAACCGGGACTAGCGGCCTTCGCTCCTACAATGAGCAGTTCTTC.

This clone is a singleton in its sample. The rearrangement joins TRBV28 to TRBJ2-1; D gene ambiguous. The CDR3 has 15 residues. V was pared by 1 base and J by 7 bases, with 14 bases between. Germline V CDR1 and CDR2: MDHEN, SYDVKM. The CDR3 sequence is CASSLYKDPHNEQFF. Here the CDR3 DNA reads TGTGCCAGCAGTTTATACAAGGACCCGCATAATGAGCAGTTCTTC.

This clone was counted a single time. This chain joins TRBV4-1 and TRBJ1-5; D is unresolved. The CDR3 contains 15 residues. The germline gives CDR1 MGHRA, CDR2 YSYEKL. Between the trimmed V and J ends, which lost 1 base and 4 bases, there was a span of 11 bases. The CDR3 nucleotides read TGCGCCAGCAGCCAAGCCCCTCCGGGAAATCAGCCCCAGCATTTT. Translation: CASSQAPPGNQPQHF.

This chain connects TRBV13 to TRBJ2-5, with D possibly matching TRBD1 (6 bases). Between the trimmed V and J ends, which lost 5 bases and 4 bases, there was a span of 14 bases. The CDR3 is made up of 14 amino acids. CDR1 and CDR2 (germline): PRHDT, FYEKMQ (reference sequence). The CDR3 DNA sequence: TGTGCCAGCAGCATCCTGACAGGAATAGAGACCCAGTACTTC. This encodes CASSILTGIETQYF. Together with reference TRBV13 and TRBJ2-5, the CDR3 gives the full variable domain: AAGVIQSPRHLIKEKRETATLKCYPIPRHDTVYWYQQGPGQDPQFLISFYEKMQSDKGSIPDRFSAQQFSDYHSELNMSSLELGDSALYFCASSILTGIETQYFGPGTRLLVL.

The chain links TRBV7-6 to TRBJ2-2; D ambiguous. Germline assignment: CDR1 SGHVS and CDR2 FNYEAQ. This CDR3 has 13 residues. V gave up 1 base and J gave up 7 bases, with 7 bases separating them. CDR3 DNA sequence: TGTGCCAGCAGCTTAGGAGGTTTCGGGGAGCTGTTTTTT. Translated, it gives CASSLGGFGELFF. The variable domain in full, with the rest retrieved from reference TRBV7-6 and TRBJ2-2, is GAGVSQSPRYKVTKRGQDVALRCDPISGHVSLYWYRQALGQGPEFLTYFNYEAQQDKSGLPNDRFSAERPEGSISTLTIQRTEQRDSAMYRCASSLGGFGELFFGEGSRLTVL.

The genes are TRBV2 and TRBJ2-7; 12 bases are a match to TRBD2. This CDR3 has 15 amino acids. The junction had 6 bases not matched to a gene; V was cut back by 7 bases and J by 2 bases. Germline V gene sequence: CDR1 SNHLY, CDR2 FYNNEI. CDR3 region: CASNPGLAGTYEQYF. The DNA for the CDR3 is TGTGCCAGCAACCCCGGACTAGCGGGAACCTACGAGCAGTACTTC. The complete variable domain, with remaining parts taken from reference TRBV2 and TRBJ2-7, reads EPEVTQTPSHQVTQMGQEVILRCVPISNHLYFYWYRQILGQKVEFLVSFYNNEISEKSEIFDDQFSVERPDGSNFTLKIRSTKLEDSAMYFCASNPGLAGTYEQYFGPGTRLTVT.

This clone came up a few times. The V and J genes are TRBV6-1 and TRBJ2-1, with TRBD2 matching 7 bases. CDR3 length equals 15 residues. The V segment lost 1 base and the J segment 8 bases; nucleotides outside the gene matches: 8. Germline V gene lookup returns CDR1 MNHNS and CDR2 SASEGT. CDR3 sequence reads: CASSEGREGTDEQFF. The DNA for the CDR3 is TGTGCCAGCAGTGAAGGGAGGGAGGGCACGGATGAGCAGTTCTTC.

V and J are TRBV2 and TRBJ2-1, with 13 bases matching TRBD2. From germline, CDR1 is SNHLY and CDR2 FYNNEI. The CDR3 runs 15 residues. The trim removed 6 bases at V and 7 bases at J, leaving 6 bases unmatched. The CDR3 sequence: CASRDGLAGANEQFF. The CDR3 DNA reads TGTGCCAGCAGGGACGGACTAGCGGGAGCGAATGAGCAGTTCTTC.

This chain uses TRBV19 with TRBJ1-1; 7 positions agree with TRBD1. The germline CDR1 and CDR2 sequences are LNHDA and SQIVND (reference sequence). After removal of 6 bases from V and 3 bases from J, the junction contained 4 bases not matched to a gene. The CDR3 length is 13 residues. In DNA form, the CDR3 reads TGTGCCAGTAGCAAGGACAGGCACACTGAAGCTTTCTTT. Translation: CASSKDRHTEAFF.

The V gene is TRBV4-1, the J gene TRBJ1-2; D gene unclear. Germline V CDR1 and CDR2: MGHRA, YSYEKL. Trimming took 0 bases from V and 0 from J, leaving 8 bases between them. This CDR3 has 15 residues. CDR3 coding DNA: TGCGCCAGCAGCCAAGATGCGGCGTCTAACTATGGCTACACCTTC. This codes for CASSQDAASNYGYTF.

This chain joins TRBV7-2 and TRBJ1-2; a weak D match, TRBD1 (6 bases). This CDR3 has 14 amino acids. The germline CDR1 and CDR2 sequences are SGHTA and FQGNSA. The V gene lost 5 bases and the J gene lost 4 bases, with 14 bases spanning the gap. DNA for the CDR3: TGTGCCAGCAGCCCAGGGGTATCGGGCTATGGCTACACCTTC. Its protein product is CASSPGVSGYGYTF.

This sequence joins TRBV29-1 and TRBJ2-3; D call uncertain. The germline gives CDR1 SQVTM, CDR2 ANQGSEA. This CDR3 has 10 residues. The germline V and J ends were trimmed by 1 base and 6 bases, with 2 bases remaining between them. CDR3 coding DNA: TGCAGCGTTGAAGTGGATACGCAGTATTTT. Its translation: CSVEVDTQYF.

This chain joins TRBV7-9 and TRBJ2-1, with D perhaps matching TRBD1 or TRBD2 (5 bases each). The CDR3 runs to 15 residues. V shed 3 bases and J shed 7 bases, with 16 bases lying between them. Germline V CDR1 and CDR2: SEHNR, FQNEAQ (reference sequence). The CDR3 coding sequence is TGTGCCAGCAGCTTTACGTTGGTTGAGGGGAATGAGCAGTTCTTC. Translating gives CASSFTLVEGNEQFF.

The chain uses TRBV7-3 and TRBJ2-7; D gene uncertain. The CDR3 is 14 amino acids. Per germline, CDR1 SGHTA and CDR2 FQGTGA. V was trimmed by 0 bases and J by 0 bases, leaving 6 bases between them. CDR3 bases: TGTGCCAGCAGCTTAACAACCAGCTCCTACGAGCAGTACTTC. Protein product: CASSLTTSSYEQYF.

V and J are TRBV5-1 and TRBJ2-7; D call uncertain. The CDR3 length is 14 residues. V lost 0 bases, J lost 7 bases, and 14 bases lay in between. Germline CDR1 SGHRS, CDR2 YFSETQ. CDR3 DNA sequence: TGCGCCAGCAGCTTGGATACTCCCGCTTGGGAGCAGTACTTC. Translation gives CASSLDTPAWEQYF. Filled out from reference TRBV5-1 and TRBJ2-7, the complete variable domain reads KAGVTQTPRYLIKTRGQQVTLSCSPISGHRSVSWYQQTPGQGLQFLFEYFSETQRNKGNFPGRFSGRQFSNSRSEMNVSTLELGDSALYLCASSLDTPAWEQYFGPGTRLTVT.

The CDR3, as DNA: TGTGCCAGCAGCTTAGTTGGCAGGGGCAACTATGGCTACACCTTC. Protein sequence: CASSLVGRGNYGYTF. The rearrangement uses TRBV7-9 and TRBJ1-2; tentatively, D is TRBD1 (6 bases). Germline V gene lookup returns CDR1 SEHNR and CDR2 FQNEAQ (reference sequence). Deletions cut 1 base from V and 2 bases from J, with 11 bases between. The CDR3 consists of 15 residues.